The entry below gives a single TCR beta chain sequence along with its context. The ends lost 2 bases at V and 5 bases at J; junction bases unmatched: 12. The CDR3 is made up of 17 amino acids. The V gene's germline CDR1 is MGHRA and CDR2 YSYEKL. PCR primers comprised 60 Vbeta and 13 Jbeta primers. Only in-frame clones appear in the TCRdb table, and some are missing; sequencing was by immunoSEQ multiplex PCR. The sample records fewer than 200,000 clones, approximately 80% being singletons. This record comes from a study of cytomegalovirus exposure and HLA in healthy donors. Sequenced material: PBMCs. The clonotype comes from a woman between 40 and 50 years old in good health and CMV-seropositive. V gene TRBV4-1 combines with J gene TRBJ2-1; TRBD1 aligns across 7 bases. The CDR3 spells CASSQPQGESENNEQFF. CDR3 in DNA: TGCGCCAGCAGCCAACCCCAGGGGGAAAGCGAAAACAATGAGCAGTTCTTC.